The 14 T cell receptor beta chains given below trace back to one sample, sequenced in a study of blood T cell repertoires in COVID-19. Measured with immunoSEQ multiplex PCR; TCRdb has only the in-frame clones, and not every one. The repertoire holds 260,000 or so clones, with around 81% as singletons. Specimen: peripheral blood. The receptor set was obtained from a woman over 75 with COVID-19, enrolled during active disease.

CDR3 sequence reads: CASRKPTGATSPLHF. The CDR3 DNA sequence: TGTGCCAGCAGGAAACCGACAGGGGCCACTTCACCCCTCCACTTT. This sequence joins TRBV6-5 and TRBJ1-6; 8 positions agree with TRBD1. With V trimmed by 6 bases and J by 9 bases, 10 bases remained unmatched. Germline values: CDR1 MNHEY, CDR2 SVGAGI. The CDR3 is 15 residues long.

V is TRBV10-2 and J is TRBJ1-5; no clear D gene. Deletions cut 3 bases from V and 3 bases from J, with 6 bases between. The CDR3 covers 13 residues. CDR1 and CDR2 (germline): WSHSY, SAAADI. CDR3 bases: TGCGCCAGCAGTGACAGTCCCAATCAGCCCCAGCATTTT. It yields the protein CASSDSPNQPQHF.

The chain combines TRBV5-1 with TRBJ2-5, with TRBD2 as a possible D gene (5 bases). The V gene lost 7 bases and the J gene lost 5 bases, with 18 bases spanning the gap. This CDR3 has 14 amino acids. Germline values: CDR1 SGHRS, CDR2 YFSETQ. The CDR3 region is CASSPGYGPETQYF. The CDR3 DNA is TGCGCCAGCTCCCCGGGGTACGGGCCGGAGACCCAGTACTTC.

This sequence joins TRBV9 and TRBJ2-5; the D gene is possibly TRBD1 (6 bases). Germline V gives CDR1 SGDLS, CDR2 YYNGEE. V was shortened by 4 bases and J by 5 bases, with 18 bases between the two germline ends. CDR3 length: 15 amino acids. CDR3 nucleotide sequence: TGTGCCAGCAGCCCCCGGGCAGGGGATGTGGAGACCCAGTACTTC. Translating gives CASSPRAGDVETQYF. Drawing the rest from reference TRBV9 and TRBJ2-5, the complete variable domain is DSGVTQTPKHLITATGQRVTLRCSPRSGDLSVYWYQQSLDQGLQFLIQYYNGEERAKGNILERFSAQQFPDLHSELNLSSLELGDSALYFCASSPRAGDVETQYFGPGTRLLVL.

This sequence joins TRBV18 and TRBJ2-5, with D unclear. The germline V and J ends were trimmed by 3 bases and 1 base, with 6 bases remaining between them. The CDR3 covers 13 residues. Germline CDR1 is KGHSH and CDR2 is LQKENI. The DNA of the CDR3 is TGTGCCAGCTCACCTAACAGCCAAGAGACCCAGTACTTC. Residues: CASSPNSQETQYF. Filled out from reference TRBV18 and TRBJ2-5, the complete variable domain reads NAGVMQNPRHLVRRRGQEARLRCSPMKGHSHVYWYRQLPEEGLKFMVYLQKENIIDESGMPKERFSAEFPKEGPSILRIQQVVRGDSAAYFCASSPNSQETQYFGPGTRLLVL.

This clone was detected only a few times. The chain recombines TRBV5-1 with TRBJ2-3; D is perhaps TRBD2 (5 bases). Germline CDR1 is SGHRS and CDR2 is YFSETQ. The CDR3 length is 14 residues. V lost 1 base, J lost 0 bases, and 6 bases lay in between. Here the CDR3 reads CASSLRGSTDTQYF. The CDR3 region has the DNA TGCGCCAGCAGCTTGCGCGGGAGCACAGATACGCAGTATTTT.

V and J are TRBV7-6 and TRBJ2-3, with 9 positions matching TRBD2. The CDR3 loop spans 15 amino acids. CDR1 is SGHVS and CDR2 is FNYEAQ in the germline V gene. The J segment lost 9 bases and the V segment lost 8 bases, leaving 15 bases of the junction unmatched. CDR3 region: CASAPGRGGPYTQYF. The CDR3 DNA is TGTGCCAGCGCCCCTGGGCGGGGGGGCCCCTACACGCAGTATTTT.

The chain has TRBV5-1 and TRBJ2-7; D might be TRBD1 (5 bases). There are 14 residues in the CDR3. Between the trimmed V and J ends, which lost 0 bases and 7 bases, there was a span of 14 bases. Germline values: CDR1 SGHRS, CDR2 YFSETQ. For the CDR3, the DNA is TGCGCCAGCAGCTTGGTAGGGGCTTCTAGGGAGCAGTACTTC. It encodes CASSLVGASREQYF.

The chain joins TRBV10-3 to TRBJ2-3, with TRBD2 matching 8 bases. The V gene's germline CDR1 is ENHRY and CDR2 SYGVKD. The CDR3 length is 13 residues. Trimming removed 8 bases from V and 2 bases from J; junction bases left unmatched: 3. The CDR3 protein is CAISSGFTDTQYF. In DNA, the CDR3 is TGTGCCATCTCTAGCGGGTTCACAGATACGCAGTATTTT.

CDR3: CASSSMPSGQETQYF. The CDR3 region has the DNA TGTGCCAGCAGTTCGATGCCTAGCGGCCAAGAGACCCAGTACTTC. The chain links TRBV28 to TRBJ2-5; TRBD2 aligns across 7 bases. Germline loops: CDR1 MDHEN, CDR2 SYDVKM. The CDR3 totals 15 residues. V shed 4 bases, J shed 1 base, and the junction held 6 bases outside the gene matches.

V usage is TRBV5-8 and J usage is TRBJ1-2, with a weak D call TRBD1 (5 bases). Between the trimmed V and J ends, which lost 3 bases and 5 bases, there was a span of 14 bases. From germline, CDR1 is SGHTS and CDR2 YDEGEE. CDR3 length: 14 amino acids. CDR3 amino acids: CASSYTGLGYGYTF. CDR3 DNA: TGTGCCAGCAGCTATACGGGACTAGGGTATGGCTACACCTTC.

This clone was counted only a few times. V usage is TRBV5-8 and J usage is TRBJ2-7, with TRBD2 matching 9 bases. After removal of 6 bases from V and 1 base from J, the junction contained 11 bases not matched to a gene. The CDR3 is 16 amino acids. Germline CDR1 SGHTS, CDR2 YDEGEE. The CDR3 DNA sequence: TGTGCCAGCACCCTAGGTGGGCTAGCGGGATCCTACGAGCAGTACTTC. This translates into CASTLGGLAGSYEQYF. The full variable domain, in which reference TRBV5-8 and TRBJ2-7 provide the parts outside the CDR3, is EAGVTQSPTHLIKTRGQQATLRCSPISGHTSVYWYQQALGLGLQFLLWYDEGEERNRGNFPPRFSGRQFPNYSSELNVNALELEDSALYLCASTLGGLAGSYEQYFGPGTRLTVT.

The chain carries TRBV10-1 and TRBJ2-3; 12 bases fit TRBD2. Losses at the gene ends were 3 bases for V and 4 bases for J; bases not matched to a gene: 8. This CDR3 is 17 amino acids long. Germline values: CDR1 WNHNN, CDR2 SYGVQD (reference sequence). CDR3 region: CASSESASGGASDTQYF. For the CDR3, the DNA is TGCGCCAGCAGTGAATCGGCTAGCGGGGGGGCGTCAGATACGCAGTATTTT.

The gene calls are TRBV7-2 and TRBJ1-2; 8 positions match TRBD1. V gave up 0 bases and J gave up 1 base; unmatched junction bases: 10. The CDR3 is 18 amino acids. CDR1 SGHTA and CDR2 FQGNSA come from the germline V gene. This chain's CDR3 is CASSLAGDRKVINYGYTF. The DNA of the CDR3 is TGTGCCAGCAGCTTAGCGGGGGACAGGAAAGTCATTAACTATGGCTACACCTTC.